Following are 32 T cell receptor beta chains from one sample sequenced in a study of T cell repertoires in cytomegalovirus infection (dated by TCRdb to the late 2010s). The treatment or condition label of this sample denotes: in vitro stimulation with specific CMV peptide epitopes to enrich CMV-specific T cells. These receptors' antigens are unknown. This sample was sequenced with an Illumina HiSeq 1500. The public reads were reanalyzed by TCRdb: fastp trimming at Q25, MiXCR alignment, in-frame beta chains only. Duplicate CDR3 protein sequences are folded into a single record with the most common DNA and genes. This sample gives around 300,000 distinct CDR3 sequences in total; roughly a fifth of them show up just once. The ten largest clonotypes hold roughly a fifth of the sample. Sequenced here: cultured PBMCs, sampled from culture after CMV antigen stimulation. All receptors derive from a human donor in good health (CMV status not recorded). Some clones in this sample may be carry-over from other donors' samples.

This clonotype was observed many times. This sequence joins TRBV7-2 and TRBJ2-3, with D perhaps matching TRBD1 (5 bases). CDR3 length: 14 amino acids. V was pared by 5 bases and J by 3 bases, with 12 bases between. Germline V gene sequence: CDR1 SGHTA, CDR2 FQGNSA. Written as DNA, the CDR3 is TGTGCCAGCAGCCACCGCAGGGATACAGATACGCAGTATTTT. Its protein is CASSHRRDTDTQYF.

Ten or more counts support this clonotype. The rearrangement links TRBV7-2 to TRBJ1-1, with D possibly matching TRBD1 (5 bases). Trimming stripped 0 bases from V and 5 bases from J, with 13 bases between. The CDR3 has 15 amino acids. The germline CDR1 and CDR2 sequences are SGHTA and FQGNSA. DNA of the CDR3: TGTGCCAGCAGCTTAGCAGCAGGGCTGGGTACTGAAGCTTTCTTT. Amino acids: CASSLAAGLGTEAFF.

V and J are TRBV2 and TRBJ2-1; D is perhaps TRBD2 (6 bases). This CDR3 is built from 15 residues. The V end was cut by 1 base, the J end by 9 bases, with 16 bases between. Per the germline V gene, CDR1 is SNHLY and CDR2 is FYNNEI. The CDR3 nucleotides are TGTGCCAGCAGTGAAGGGACCGGGAGAGGGAGTGAGCAGTTCTTC. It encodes CASSEGTGRGSEQFF.

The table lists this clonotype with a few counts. CDR3 residues: CASKGTSGTTGNEQFF. CDR3 bases: TGCGCCAGCAAGGGGACTAGCGGGACCACCGGCAATGAGCAGTTCTTC. The V and J genes are TRBV5-1 and TRBJ2-1; 13 bases agree with TRBD2. The V segment lost 6 bases and the J segment 6 bases; nucleotides outside the gene matches: 9. Germline loops: CDR1 SGHRS, CDR2 YFSETQ. This CDR3 has 16 amino acids. Full variable domain (rest looked up from reference TRBV5-1 and TRBJ2-1): KAGVTQTPRYLIKTRGQQVTLSCSPISGHRSVSWYQQTPGQGLQFLFEYFSETQRNKGNFPGRFSGRQFSNSRSEMNVSTLELGDSALYLCASKGTSGTTGNEQFFGPGTRLTVL.

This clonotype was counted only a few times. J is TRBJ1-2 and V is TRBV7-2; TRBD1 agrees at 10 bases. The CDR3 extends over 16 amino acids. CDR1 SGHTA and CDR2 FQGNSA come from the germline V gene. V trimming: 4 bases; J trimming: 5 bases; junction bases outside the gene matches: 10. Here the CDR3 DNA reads TGTGCCAGCAGCTCAATGCCAGGACAGGGGGAATATGGCTACACCTTC. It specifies CASSSMPGQGEYGYTF.

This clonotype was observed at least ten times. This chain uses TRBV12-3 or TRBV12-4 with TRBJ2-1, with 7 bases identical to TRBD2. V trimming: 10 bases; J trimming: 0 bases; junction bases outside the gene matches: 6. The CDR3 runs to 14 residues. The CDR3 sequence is CATHRDYSYNEQFF. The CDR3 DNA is TGTGCCACCCACCGGGACTACTCCTACAATGAGCAGTTCTTC.

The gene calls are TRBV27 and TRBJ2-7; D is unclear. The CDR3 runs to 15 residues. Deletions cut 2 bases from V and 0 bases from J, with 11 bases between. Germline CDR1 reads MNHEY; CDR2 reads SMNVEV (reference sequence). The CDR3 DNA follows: TGTGCCAGCAGTTTAAAGGACGGCCGCTCCTACGAGCAGTACTTC. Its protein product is CASSLKDGRSYEQYF.

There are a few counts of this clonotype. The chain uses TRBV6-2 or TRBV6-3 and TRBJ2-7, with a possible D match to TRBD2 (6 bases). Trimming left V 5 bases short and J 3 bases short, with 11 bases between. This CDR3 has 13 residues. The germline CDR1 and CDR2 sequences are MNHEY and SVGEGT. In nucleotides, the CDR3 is TGTGCCAGCAGTGAGCGGGTTCTCTACGAGCAGTACGTC. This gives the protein CASSERVLYEQYV.

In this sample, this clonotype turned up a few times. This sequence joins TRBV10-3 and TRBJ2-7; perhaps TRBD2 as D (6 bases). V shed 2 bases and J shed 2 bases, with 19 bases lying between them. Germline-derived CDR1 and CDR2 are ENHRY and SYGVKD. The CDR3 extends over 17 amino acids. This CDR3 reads CAISEGTRGTPPYEQYV. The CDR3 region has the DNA TGTGCCATCAGTGAGGGGACTCGGGGGACGCCACCCTACGAGCAGTACGTC.

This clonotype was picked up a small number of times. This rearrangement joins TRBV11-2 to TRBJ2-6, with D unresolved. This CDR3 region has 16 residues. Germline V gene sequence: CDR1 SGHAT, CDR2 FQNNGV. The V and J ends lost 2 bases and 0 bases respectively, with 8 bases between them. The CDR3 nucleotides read TGTGCCAGCAGCTTAACGGACCTCTCTGGGGCCAACGTCCTGACTTTC. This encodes CASSLTDLSGANVLTF.

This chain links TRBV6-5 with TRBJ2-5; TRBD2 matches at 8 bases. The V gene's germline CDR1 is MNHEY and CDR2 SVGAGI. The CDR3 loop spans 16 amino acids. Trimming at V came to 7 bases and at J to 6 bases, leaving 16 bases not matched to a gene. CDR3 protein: CASNTAGAGSKKTQYF. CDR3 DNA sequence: TGTGCCAGCAACACAGCGGGGGCCGGGTCCAAAAAGACCCAGTACTTC.

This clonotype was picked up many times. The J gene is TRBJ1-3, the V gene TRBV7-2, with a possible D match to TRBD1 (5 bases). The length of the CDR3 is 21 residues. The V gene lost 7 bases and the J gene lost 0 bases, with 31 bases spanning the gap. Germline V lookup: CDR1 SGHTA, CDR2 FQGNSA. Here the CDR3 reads CASTPSPGLGGAGFSGNTIYF. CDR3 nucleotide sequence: TGTGCCAGCACCCCCTCGCCAGGACTTGGCGGGGCCGGGTTCTCTGGAAACACCATATATTTT.

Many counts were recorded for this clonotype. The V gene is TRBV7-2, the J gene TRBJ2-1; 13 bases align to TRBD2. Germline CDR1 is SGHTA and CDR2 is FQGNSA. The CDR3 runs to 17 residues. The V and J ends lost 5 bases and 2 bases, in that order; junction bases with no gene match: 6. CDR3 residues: CASSAPGLAGPYNEQFF. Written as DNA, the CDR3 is TGTGCCAGCAGCGCCCCGGGACTAGCGGGACCCTACAATGAGCAGTTCTTC. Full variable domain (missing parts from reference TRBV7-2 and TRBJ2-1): GAGVSQSPSNKVTEKGKDVELRCDPISGHTALYWYRQSLGQGLEFLIYFQGNSAPDKSGLPSDRFSAERTGGSVSTLTIQRTQQEDSAVYLCASSAPGLAGPYNEQFFGPGTRLTVL.

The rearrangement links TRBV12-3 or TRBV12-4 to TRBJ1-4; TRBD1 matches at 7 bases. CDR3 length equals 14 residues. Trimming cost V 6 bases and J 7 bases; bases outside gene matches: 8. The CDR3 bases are TGTGCCAGCAGCACTAACAGGGGAAGTGAAAAACTGTTTTTT. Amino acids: CASSTNRGSEKLFF.

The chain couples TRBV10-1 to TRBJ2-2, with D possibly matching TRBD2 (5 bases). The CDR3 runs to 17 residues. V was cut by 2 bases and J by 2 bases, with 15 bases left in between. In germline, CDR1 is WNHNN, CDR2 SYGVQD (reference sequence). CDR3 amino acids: CASSEPLDSTNTGELFF. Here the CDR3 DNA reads TGCGCCAGCAGTGAGCCCTTGGACTCAACTAACACCGGGGAGCTGTTTTTT.

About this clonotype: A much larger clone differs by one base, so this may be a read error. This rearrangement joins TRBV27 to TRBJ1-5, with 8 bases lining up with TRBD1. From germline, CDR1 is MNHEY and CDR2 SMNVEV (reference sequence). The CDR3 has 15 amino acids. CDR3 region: CASSRGQGVGQPQRF. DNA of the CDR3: TGTGCCAGCAGCAGAGGACAGGGTGTAGGTCAGCCCCAGCGTTTT.

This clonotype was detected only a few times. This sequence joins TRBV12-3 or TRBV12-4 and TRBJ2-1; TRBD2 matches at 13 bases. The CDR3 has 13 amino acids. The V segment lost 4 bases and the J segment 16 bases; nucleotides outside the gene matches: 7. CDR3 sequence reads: CASSSGLAGDRFF. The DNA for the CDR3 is TGTGCCAGCAGTTCCGGACTAGCGGGAGACCGTTTCTTC.

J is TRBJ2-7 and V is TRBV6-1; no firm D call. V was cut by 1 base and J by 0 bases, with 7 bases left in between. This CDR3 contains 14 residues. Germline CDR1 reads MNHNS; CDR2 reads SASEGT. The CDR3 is CASSEGAVSYEQYV. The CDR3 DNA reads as TGTGCCAGCAGTGAAGGCGCGGTCTCCTACGAGCAGTACGTC.

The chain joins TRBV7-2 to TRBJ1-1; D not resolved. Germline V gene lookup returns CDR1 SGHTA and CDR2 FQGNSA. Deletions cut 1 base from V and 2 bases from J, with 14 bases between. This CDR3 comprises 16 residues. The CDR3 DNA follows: TGTGCCAGCAGCTTAGGTCCTCGGACGGTAAACACTGAAGCTTTCTTT. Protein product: CASSLGPRTVNTEAFF. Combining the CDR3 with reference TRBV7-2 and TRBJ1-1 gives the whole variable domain GAGVSQSPSNKVTEKGKDVELRCDPISGHTALYWYRQSLGQGLEFLIYFQGNSAPDKSGLPSDRFSAERTGGSVSTLTIQRTQQEDSAVYLCASSLGPRTVNTEAFFGQGTRLTVV.

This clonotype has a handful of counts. Written as DNA, the CDR3 is TGTGCCAGTACCCCAACGGGCATAGCCAATTCACCCCTCCACTTT. Residues: CASTPTGIANSPLHF. The chain employs TRBV19 and TRBJ1-6; D is ambiguous. The CDR3 contains 15 residues. The V gene lost 7 bases and the J gene lost 7 bases, with 17 bases spanning the gap. In germline, CDR1 is LNHDA, CDR2 SQIVND (reference sequence).

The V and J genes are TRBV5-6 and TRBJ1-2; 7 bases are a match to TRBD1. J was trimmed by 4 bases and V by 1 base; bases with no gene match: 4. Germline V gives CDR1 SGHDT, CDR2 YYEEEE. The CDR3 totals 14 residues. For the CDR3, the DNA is TGTGCCAGCAGCTTGACCACAGGGGCCTATGGCTACACCTTC. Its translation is CASSLTTGAYGYTF.

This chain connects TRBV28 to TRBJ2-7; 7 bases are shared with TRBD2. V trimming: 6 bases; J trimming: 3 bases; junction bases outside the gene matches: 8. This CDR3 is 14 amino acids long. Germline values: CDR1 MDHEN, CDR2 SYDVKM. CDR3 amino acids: CASRPGTTDYEQYF. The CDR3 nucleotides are TGTGCCAGCAGACCCGGGACTACGGACTACGAGCAGTACTTC.

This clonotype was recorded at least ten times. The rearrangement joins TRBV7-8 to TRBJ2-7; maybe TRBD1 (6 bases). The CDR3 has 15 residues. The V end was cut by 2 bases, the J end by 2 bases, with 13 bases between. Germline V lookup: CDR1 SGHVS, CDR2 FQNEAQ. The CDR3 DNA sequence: TGTGCCAGCAGCTTACAGGGGAGCCTAGCCTACGAGCAGTACTTC. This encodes CASSLQGSLAYEQYF.

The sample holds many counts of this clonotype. CDR3 bases: TGTGCCAGCAGCCCCTGGGCAGAAGCTGAAGCTTTCTTT. The encoded protein is CASSPWAEAEAFF. This chain links TRBV7-9 with TRBJ1-1; D is unclear. Germline V gene sequence: CDR1 SEHNR, CDR2 FQNEAQ (reference sequence). The CDR3 length is 13 residues. V was pared by 5 bases and J by 6 bases, with 13 bases between.

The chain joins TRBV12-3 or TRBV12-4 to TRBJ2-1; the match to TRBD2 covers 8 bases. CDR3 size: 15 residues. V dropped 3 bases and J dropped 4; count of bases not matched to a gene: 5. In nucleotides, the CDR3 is TGTGCCAGCAGTTTTAGCCGCGGGAGGTACAATGAGCAGTTCTTC. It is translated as CASSFSRGRYNEQFF.

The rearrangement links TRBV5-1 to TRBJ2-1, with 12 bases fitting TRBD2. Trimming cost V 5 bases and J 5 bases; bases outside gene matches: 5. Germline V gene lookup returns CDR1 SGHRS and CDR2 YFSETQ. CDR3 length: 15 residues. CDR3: CASSYLAGGDNEQFF. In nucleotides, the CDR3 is TGCGCCAGCAGTTATCTAGCGGGGGGGGACAATGAGCAGTTCTTC.

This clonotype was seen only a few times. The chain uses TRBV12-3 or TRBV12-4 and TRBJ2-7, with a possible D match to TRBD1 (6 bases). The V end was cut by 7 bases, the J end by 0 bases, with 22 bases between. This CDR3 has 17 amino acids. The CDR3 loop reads CASNPGTRAHLSYEQYF. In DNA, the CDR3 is TGTGCCAGCAACCCCGGGACAAGGGCCCATCTCTCCTACGAGCAGTACTTC.

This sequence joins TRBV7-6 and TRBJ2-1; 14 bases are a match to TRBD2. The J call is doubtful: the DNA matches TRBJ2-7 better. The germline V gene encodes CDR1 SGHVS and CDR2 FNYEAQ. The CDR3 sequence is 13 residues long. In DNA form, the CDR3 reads TGTGCCAGCAGCAGGACTAGCGGGAGGTCGCAGTACTTC. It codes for CASSRTSGRSQYF.

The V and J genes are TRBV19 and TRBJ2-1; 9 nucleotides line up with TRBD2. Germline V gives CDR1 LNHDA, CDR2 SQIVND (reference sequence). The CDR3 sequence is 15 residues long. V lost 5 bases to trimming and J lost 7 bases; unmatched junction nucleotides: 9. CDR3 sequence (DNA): TGTGCCAGTAGTCAACCGGGACTAGCAATTAATGAGCAGTTCTTC. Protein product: CASSQPGLAINEQFF. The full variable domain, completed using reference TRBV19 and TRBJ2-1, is DGGITQSPKYLFRKEGQNVTLSCEQNLNHDAMYWYRQDPGQGLRLIYYSQIVNDFQKGDIAEGYSVSREKKESFPLTVTSAQKNPTAFYLCASSQPGLAINEQFFGPGTRLTVL.

The CDR3 DNA reads as TGTGCCAGCAGCGGACAAAGGACTAGCTTAGTAGATACGCAGTATTTT. It is translated as CASSGQRTSLVDTQYF. The V call is TRBV11-1, the J call TRBJ2-3, with 8 bases aligning to TRBD2. This CDR3 is built from 16 residues. V lost 5 bases to trimming and J lost 5 bases; unmatched junction nucleotides: 12. Germline V gene sequence: CDR1 SGHAT, CDR2 FQDESV (reference sequence).

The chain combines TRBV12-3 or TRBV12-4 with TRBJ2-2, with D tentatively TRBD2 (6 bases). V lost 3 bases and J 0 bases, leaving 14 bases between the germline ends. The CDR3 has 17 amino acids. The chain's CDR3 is CASSLTLGGANTGELFF. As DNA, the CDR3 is TGTGCCAGCAGTTTGACTTTAGGCGGGGCGAACACCGGGGAGCTGTTTTTT.

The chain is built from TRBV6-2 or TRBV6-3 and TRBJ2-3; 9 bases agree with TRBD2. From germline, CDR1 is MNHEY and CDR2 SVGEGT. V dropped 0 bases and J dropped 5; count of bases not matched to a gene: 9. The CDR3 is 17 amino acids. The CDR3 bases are TGTGCCAGCAGTTACTCCGGAAGTAGCGGGAGACGAGATACGCAGTATTTT. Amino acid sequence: CASSYSGSSGRRDTQYF.